The 18 T cell receptor beta chains reported below all come from one sample, sequenced in a study of regulatory T cells in long-lasting Graves disease. The time point is: persistent/refractory GD, antithyroid drugs over 5 years with positive TRAb. Preparation of the TCR library used RNA extracted from PBMCs. Libraries of TCR beta came from iRepertoire HTBI primers plus Arm-PCR of CDR3 regions. TCRdb analysed the multiplex PCR reads with MiXCR anew, one entry per CDR3 protein. The sample lists about 470,000 distinct CDR3 sequences; around 20% were seen once. Sequenced material: peripheral blood mononuclear cells (PBMCs), taken when the disease was refractory, from a patient treated with antithyroid drugs. The receptors here all came from a female donor with Graves disease.

The chain recombines TRBV19 with TRBJ1-1, with D tentatively TRBD1 (5 bases). This CDR3 contains 13 residues. The germline V gene has CDR1 LNHDA and CDR2 SQIVND (reference sequence). V shed 11 bases and J shed 4 bases, with 17 bases lying between them. This chain's CDR3 is CASSGGTITEAFF. Written as DNA, the CDR3 is TGTGCCTCTAGTGGGGGTACGATCACTGAAGCTTTCTTT.

This clonotype has a handful of counts. The chain recombines TRBV6-5 with TRBJ1-2; D might be TRBD1 (5 bases). The germline V gene encodes CDR1 MNHEY and CDR2 SVGAGI. The CDR3 loop spans 16 amino acids. V lost 2 bases, J lost 4 bases, and 17 bases lay in between. The CDR3 DNA reads TGTGCCAGCAGTTACCGGACGGCCCTTAGGGGCTATGGCTACACCTTC. Its protein product is CASSYRTALRGYGYTF.

This clonotype was detected many times. The gene calls are TRBV2 and TRBJ1-5, with 9 bases aligning to TRBD1. This CDR3 spans 15 amino acids. Unmatched junction bases numbered 8, after V lost 4 bases and J lost 7 bases. Germline values: CDR1 SNHLY, CDR2 FYNNEI. Here the CDR3 reads CASSGDREGEQPQHF. CDR3 sequence (DNA): TGTGCCAGCAGTGGGGACAGGGAGGGAGAACAGCCCCAGCATTTT.

V gene TRBV20-1 combines with J gene TRBJ1-6; unclear D gene. Germline V gene lookup returns CDR1 DFQATT and CDR2 SNEGSKA (reference sequence). V lost 3 bases, J lost 0 bases, and 12 bases lay in between. This CDR3 is built from 16 residues. The DNA for the CDR3 is TGCAGTGCTAGTGTTAAACTAAGCTCCTATAATTCACCCCTCCACTTT. Encoded protein: CSASVKLSSYNSPLHF.

This clonotype turned up a few times. The rearrangement joins TRBV18 to TRBJ2-7; 15 nucleotides agree with TRBD2. Germline CDR1 KGHSH, CDR2 LQKENI. After removal of 4 bases from V and 6 bases from J, the junction contained 4 bases not matched to a gene. CDR3 length equals 15 residues. The CDR3 here is CASSRGLAGGGEQYF. The CDR3 nucleotides are TGTGCCAGCTCACGGGGACTAGCGGGAGGTGGCGAGCAGTACTTC.

This clonotype came up many times. The rearrangement links TRBV12-3 or TRBV12-4 to TRBJ1-2, with 9 bases aligning to TRBD1. The CDR3 has 13 amino acids. V lost 4 bases to trimming and J lost 7 bases; unmatched junction nucleotides: 4. CDR3 DNA sequence: TGTGCCAGCAGTTATACAGGGGGCCTTGGCTACACCTTC. This translates into CASSYTGGLGYTF.

In this sample, this clonotype turned up a few times. The chain links TRBV19 to TRBJ2-7, with TRBD2 matching over 8 bases. Losses at the gene ends were 3 bases for V and 1 base for J; bases not matched to a gene: 8. The CDR3 runs 16 residues. Germline V gives CDR1 LNHDA, CDR2 SQIVND (reference sequence). CDR3 residues: CASSMSPGRGSYEQYF. The CDR3 DNA sequence: TGTGCCAGTAGTATGTCTCCCGGGAGGGGATCCTACGAGCAGTACTTC.

This clonotype was recorded many times. J is TRBJ2-5 and V is TRBV6-1, with a tentative D call TRBD2 (6 bases). From germline, CDR1 is MNHNS and CDR2 SASEGT. Trimming shortened V by 6 bases and J by 1 base, and 18 bases separated the two germline ends. The CDR3 is made up of 16 amino acids. This CDR3 is CASRSLEAGLQETQYF. CDR3 coding DNA: TGTGCCAGCAGATCTCTCGAAGCGGGTCTCCAAGAGACCCAGTACTTC.

This clonotype has just a few counts. The V gene is TRBV20-1, the J gene TRBJ2-2; D may be TRBD1 (6 bases). The length of the CDR3 is 14 residues. The V and J ends lost 3 bases and 5 bases respectively, with 13 bases between them. CDR1 DFQATT and CDR2 SNEGSKA come from the germline V gene (reference sequence). CDR3 nucleotides: TGCAGTGCTAGCCCCAACCAGGGGACCGGGGAGCTGTTTTTT. This gives the protein CSASPNQGTGELFF.

The chain links TRBV7-6 to TRBJ2-3; perhaps D is TRBD1 or TRBD2 (5 bases each). This CDR3 is 16 amino acids long. Germline V gene sequence: CDR1 SGHVS, CDR2 FNYEAQ. V was trimmed by 5 bases and J by 2 bases, leaving 17 bases between them. DNA for the CDR3: TGTGCCAGCAGCGGTGGGTGGGACGGACTCACAGATACGCAGTATTTT. It translates to CASSGGWDGLTDTQYF.

This clonotype was found a few times. The CDR3 protein is CASSHLSGAYEQYF. The DNA of the CDR3 is TGTGCCAGCAGCCATCTGTCAGGGGCGTACGAGCAGTACTTC. This chain uses TRBV14 with TRBJ2-7; possibly TRBD1 for D (6 bases). CDR1 and CDR2 (germline): SGHDN, FVKESK. Deletions cut 3 bases from V and 4 bases from J, with 13 bases between. This CDR3 contains 14 residues.

In its sample, this clonotype was seen once. A single base separates this from a much larger clone, so it may be a read error. The V gene is TRBV6-2 or TRBV6-3, the J gene TRBJ2-7, with D perhaps matching TRBD1 (6 bases). Trimming cost V 6 bases and J 7 bases, with 22 bases left between them. This CDR3 has 15 amino acids. The germline CDR1 and CDR2 sequences are MNHEY and SVGEGT. In DNA, the CDR3 is TGTGCCAGCAGCCTTCCACGGACAGCCCCGGAGGAGCAGTACTTC. It translates to CASSLPRTAPEEQYF.

A remark on this clonotype: At one end the junction does not follow the germline gene, possibly because of a read error. CDR3 in DNA: TGCACCAGCAGCTTGGGACTACGCTACGAGCAGTACTTC. Amino acid sequence: CTSSLGLRYEQYF. The chain has TRBV5-1 and TRBJ2-7; 7 bases are shared with TRBD2. The CDR3 totals 13 residues. CDR1 is SGHRS, CDR2 YFSETQ, per germline.

This clonotype has more than one count but fewer than ten. The chain uses TRBV18 and TRBJ1-4, with unresolved D. The CDR3 spans 12 residues. The germline V gene encodes CDR1 KGHSH and CDR2 LQKENI. V was clipped by 5 bases and J by 6 bases, with 7 bases between them. The CDR3 bases are TGTGCCAGCTCAGGTGCGGATGAAAAACTGTTTTTT. Translation: CASSGADEKLFF.

Comments on this clonotype: Just one base apart from a much larger clone, this may be a read error. This is likely a read error, given that the CDR3 carries no conserved phenylalanine or tryptophan at its end. V is TRBV6-5 and J is TRBJ1-1; D not certain. This CDR3 has 13 amino acids. Germline assignment: CDR1 MNHEY and CDR2 SVGAGI. Trimming pared 4 bases from V and 1 base from J, leaving 7 bases between. Written as DNA, the CDR3 is TGTGCCAGCAGTTGGCTAGGGAACACTGAAGCTTTCCTT. It translates to CASSWLGNTEAFL.

Ten or more counts support this clonotype. This chain connects TRBV2 to TRBJ1-1; no clear D. From germline, CDR1 is SNHLY and CDR2 FYNNEI. This CDR3 is built from 11 residues. V was cut by 6 bases and J by 8 bases, with 10 bases left in between. The DNA for the CDR3 is TGTGCCAGCAGAAAGCGCTCGGAAGCTTTCTTT. Protein sequence: CASRKRSEAFF.

This clonotype appeared a few times. The chain carries TRBV6-1 and TRBJ1-3; TRBD1 is a possible D gene (5 bases). V was clipped by 3 bases and J by 4 bases, with 22 bases between them. The CDR3 is 18 amino acids. Germline V lookup: CDR1 MNHNS, CDR2 SASEGT. The CDR3 bases are TGTGCCAGCAGTGAGGGGGGTTTCTTCTCTCCGGGCGGAAACACCATATATTTT. Its translation: CASSEGGFFSPGGNTIYF.

This clonotype has a count of ten or more. V is TRBV2 and J is TRBJ2-7; 8 bases fit TRBD2. The trim removed 7 bases at V and 4 bases at J, leaving 9 bases unmatched. Looked up from germline, CDR1 is SNHLY and CDR2 is FYNNEI. The CDR3 extends over 14 amino acids. The CDR3 loop is CASKERESRYEQYF. For the CDR3, the DNA is TGTGCCAGCAAAGAGCGGGAGTCCCGATACGAGCAGTACTTC.